Listed below are T cell receptor beta chains from one sample, sequenced in a study of long-term antiretroviral therapy in people with HIV. TCRdb's table, derived via immunoSEQ multiplex PCR, lists solely in-frame clones and lacks some. The sample consists of 20,000 to 25,000 clones, around 83% of them appearing once. The sequenced sample was unsorted PBMCs, obtained 0.2 years after starting antiretroviral therapy. The receptors derive from a woman aged 25-40 years with HIV. Both conserved end residues are part of each CDR3. D genes are given only for firm matches. Size values are once, few and many counts, or a class for expanded clones, and some rows have none.

d_gene	j_gene	v_gene	abundance	CDR3aa	CDR3nt
.	TRBJ1-6	TRBV9	.	CASSVSQNGNSPLHF	TGTGCCAGCAGCGTATCGCAGAATGGGAATTCACCCCTCCACTTT
.	TRBJ2-5	TRBV7-9	.	CASSLAGQQETQYF	TGTGCCAGCAGCTTAGCGGGCCAACAAGAGACCCAGTACTTC
.	TRBJ2-6	TRBV7-3	.	CASSLEGQKFSGANVLTF	TGTGCCAGCAGCCTGGAGGGACAAAAATTCTCTGGGGCCAACGTCCTGACTTTC
TRBD1	TRBJ2-1	TRBV6-1	.	CASGTAHNEQFF	TGTGCCAGCGGGACAGCCCACAATGAGCAGTTCTTC
TRBD1	TRBJ1-1	TRBV7-3	.	CASSLGDRESTEAFF	TGTGCCAGCAGCTTGGGGGACAGGGAGAGCACTGAAGCTTTCTTT
.	TRBJ1-1	TRBV19	.	CASKRQHLTSNTEAFF	TGTGCCAGTAAGCGACAGCACCTAACGTCGAACACTGAAGCTTTCTTT
.	TRBJ1-2	TRBV6-5	once	CATGRGDNYGYTF	TGTGCCACCGGGAGGGGAGATAACTATGGCTACACCTTC
.	TRBJ1-6	TRBV5-1	.	CASTPGGGINSPLHF	TGCGCCAGCACCCCGGGGGGGGGCATAAATTCACCCCTCCACTTT
.	TRBJ1-4	TRBV6-5	.	CASISGGQSNEKLFF	TGTGCCAGCATCTCCGGAGGGCAGTCTAATGAAAAACTGTTTTTT
.	TRBJ1-4	TRBV5-5	.	CASSLDPGGLFF	TGTGCCAGCAGCTTGGACCCTGGAGGGTTGTTTTTT
TRBD1	TRBJ2-3	TRBV7-9	.	CASSLGLGTGESTDTQYF	TGTGCCAGCAGCTTAGGGCTGGGGACAGGGGAAAGCACAGATACGCAGTATTTT
TRBD1	TRBJ1-1	TRBV14	.	CASSNHQGTGATEAFF	TGTGCCAGCAGCAACCATCAAGGGACAGGGGCCACTGAAGCTTTCTTT
.	TRBJ2-2	TRBV27	few	CASSLNSKRAGELFF	TGTGCCAGCAGTTTGAACAGTAAGAGGGCCGGGGAGCTGTTTTTT
.	TRBJ1-3	TRBV10-1	few	CANQNGNTIYF	TGCGCCAACCAAAACGGGAACACCATATATTTT
.	TRBJ2-3	TRBV5-1	.	CASSLVTGGVGDTQYF	TGCGCCAGCAGCTTGGTAACAGGGGGGGTTGGAGATACGCAGTATTTT
TRBD1	TRBJ1-4	TRBV5-1	.	CASRPGTGTEKLFF	TGCGCCAGCAGGCCCGGGACAGGAACAGAAAAACTGTTTTTT
.	TRBJ2-5	TRBV6-1	.	CASSEGTVQETQYF	TGTGCCAGCAGTGAAGGGACAGTACAAGAGACCCAGTACTTC
.	TRBJ2-3	TRBV7-6	.	CASSLANRAGVTDTQYF	TGTGCCAGCAGCTTAGCGAACAGGGCAGGTGTCACAGATACGCAGTATTTT
TRBD1	TRBJ1-1	TRBV30	.	CAWTGGLDTEAFF	TGTGCCTGGACAGGGGGACTTGACACTGAAGCTTTCTTT
.	TRBJ2-2	TRBV6-5	.	CASSLFGANTGELFF	TGTGCCAGCAGTCTCTTCGGCGCGAACACCGGGGAGCTGTTTTTT
.	TRBJ2-5	TRBV14	.	CASSQKGRPAREETQYF	TGTGCCAGCAGCCAAAAAGGGAGACCTGCAAGGGAAGAGACCCAGTACTTC
.	TRBJ1-1	TRBV6-6	.	CASSPGVAEAFF	TGTGCCAGCAGTCCGGGTGTCGCTGAAGCTTTCTTT
.	TRBJ1-6	TRBV6-1	.	CASIDSVGSPLHF	TGTGCCAGCATCGACAGTGTGGGTTCACCCCTCCACTTT
TRBD1	TRBJ1-1	TRBV6-1	.	CASSDWVGQGPTEAFF	TGTGCCAGCAGTGACTGGGTAGGACAGGGTCCCACTGAAGCTTTCTTT
.	TRBJ1-1	TRBV6-5	.	CASSLTTGNTEAFF	TGTGCCAGCAGCCTTACGACAGGGAACACTGAAGCTTTCTTT
TRBD1	TRBJ1-5	TRBV27	few	CASSFQGEHQPQHF	TGTGCCAGCAGTTTCCAGGGGGAGCATCAGCCCCAGCATTTT
.	TRBJ2-2	TRBV5-1	.	CASRLGVTGELFF	TGCGCCAGCAGACTCGGGGTGACCGGGGAGCTGTTTTTT
TRBD1	TRBJ2-1	TRBV18	.	CASSRPGGQGGNEQFF	TGTGCCAGCTCACGACCAGGGGGCCAAGGTGGCAATGAGCAGTTCTTC
.	TRBJ1-3	TRBV14	once	CASSQSLAGNTIYF	TGTGCCAGCAGCCAATCACTGGCTGGAAACACCATATATTTT
.	TRBJ1-2	TRBV19	.	CASSVRQSLYGYTF	TGTGCCAGTAGTGTCCGACAGAGTCTTTATGGCTACACCTTC
.	TRBJ1-4	TRBV7-9	.	CASSPPFQAREKLFF	TGTGCCAGCAGCCCTCCATTTCAGGCGCGAGAAAAACTGTTTTTT
.	TRBJ1-4	TRBV6-6	.	CASSYLGTTNEKLFF	TGTGCCAGCAGTTACTTAGGTACAACTAATGAAAAACTGTTTTTT
.	TRBJ2-1	TRBV25-1	.	CASSEVRSSYNEQFF	TGTGCCAGCAGTGAGGTACGAAGCTCCTACAATGAGCAGTTCTTC
TRBD1	TRBJ1-2	TRBV18	.	CASSPLDRDYGYTF	TGTGCCAGCTCACCACTTGACAGGGACTATGGCTACACCTTC
.	TRBJ2-3	TRBV2	.	CASRYWDTQYF	TGTGCCAGCAGATATTGGGATACGCAGTATTTT
.	TRBJ1-5	TRBV6-1	.	CATQESGNQPQHF	TGTGCCACACAGGAAAGCGGCAATCAGCCCCAGCATTTT
.	TRBJ2-4	TRBV27	.	CASRNTWVLKNIQYF	TGTGCCAGCAGGAACACCTGGGTACTCAAAAACATTCAGTACTTC
.	TRBJ2-3	TRBV15	.	CATRSNYIGGGTDTQYF	TGTGCCACCAGATCCAATTATATCGGAGGAGGTACAGATACGCAGTATTTT
.	TRBJ1-1	TRBV18	.	CASSPRVNTEAFF	TGTGCCAGCTCACCACGGGTGAACACTGAAGCTTTCTTT
.	TRBJ2-1	TRBV18	.	CASSPPGPQGNEQFF	TGTGCCAGCTCACCACCAGGGCCACAAGGCAATGAGCAGTTCTTC
.	TRBJ1-1	TRBV19	.	CASSIAAGLSEAFF	TGTGCCAGTAGTATAGCGGCGGGACTTTCTGAAGCTTTCTTT
TRBD1	TRBJ1-2	TRBV2	.	CASSEEPGGPHPYGYTF	TGTGCCAGCAGTGAGGAGCCAGGGGGCCCCCACCCATATGGCTACACCTTC
TRBD1	TRBJ1-2	TRBV9	.	CASSDRTGGDNYGYTF	TGTGCCAGCAGCGACCGGACAGGGGGCGATAACTATGGCTACACCTTC
.	TRBJ1-2	TRBV5-1	.	CASSFNERSHTF	TGCGCCAGCAGCTTTAACGAGAGGTCCCACACCTTC
.	TRBJ2-5	TRBV18	.	CASSPDETQYF	TGTGCCAGCTCCCCAGATGAGACCCAGTACTTC
TRBD2	TRBJ2-2	TRBV9	.	CASALAGGYSGELFF	TGTGCCAGCGCTCTAGCGGGGGGATACTCCGGGGAGCTGTTTTTT
.	TRBJ2-5	TRBV10-2	once	CASNGQETQYF	TGCGCCAGCAACGGCCAAGAGACCCAGTACTTC
.	TRBJ1-3	TRBV7-9	.	CASSLTAVSGNTIYF	TGTGCCAGCAGCCTGACCGCCGTCTCTGGAAACACCATATATTTT
.	TRBJ2-1	TRBV9	.	CASSGGVLSYNEQFF	TGTGCCAGCAGCGGGGGGGTCCTCTCCTACAATGAGCAGTTCTTC